A single sample is the source of the 32 T cell receptor beta chains below, sequenced in a study of cytomegalovirus exposure and HLA in healthy donors. Amplification used 60 Vbeta primers and 13 Jbeta primers. Assay: immunoSEQ multiplex PCR; the TCRdb copy retains only in-frame clones and omits some. The table shows about 150,000 clones, with less than 85% occurring only once. The sequencing sample was made of PBMCs. These receptors were taken from a man between 45 and 60 years old in good health and CMV-seropositive.

The rearrangement joins TRBV5-1 to TRBJ1-5; 8 nucleotides line up with TRBD1. The length of the CDR3 is 14 residues. Per the germline V gene, CDR1 is SGHRS and CDR2 is YFSETQ. Trimming at V came to 4 bases and at J to 2 bases, leaving 2 bases not matched to a gene. DNA for the CDR3: TGCGCCAGCAGCCAGGGGGCCGGCAATCAGCCCCAGCATTTT. Translation gives CASSQGAGNQPQHF. Full variable domain (missing parts from reference TRBV5-1 and TRBJ1-5): KAGVTQTPRYLIKTRGQQVTLSCSPISGHRSVSWYQQTPGQGLQFLFEYFSETQRNKGNFPGRFSGRQFSNSRSEMNVSTLELGDSALYLCASSQGAGNQPQHFGDGTRLSIL.

This sequence joins TRBV5-1 and TRBJ1-1; no reliable D call. Germline V gene data show CDR1 as SGHRS and CDR2 as YFSETQ. The V gene lost 6 bases and the J gene lost 0 bases, with 12 bases spanning the gap. The CDR3 runs 14 residues. The CDR3 DNA sequence: TGCGCCAGCAAGCTTGGAGAAATGAACACTGAAGCTTTCTTT. Its translation: CASKLGEMNTEAFF.

The chain's CDR3 is CASSEGQDTGELFF. The CDR3 nucleotides read TGTGCCAGCAGTGAAGGACAAGACACCGGGGAGCTGTTTTTT. The rearrangement uses TRBV6-4 and TRBJ2-2, with a tentative D call TRBD1 (5 bases). Germline assignment: CDR1 MRHNA and CDR2 SNTAGT. This CDR3 has 14 residues. The V and J ends lost 3 bases and 3 bases respectively, with 8 bases between them.

The chain combines TRBV7-2 with TRBJ2-7; TRBD2 agrees at 14 bases. The CDR3 is 17 residues long. V was pared by 5 bases and J by 2 bases, with 8 bases of the junction left unmatched. Germline V gene lookup returns CDR1 SGHTA and CDR2 FQGNSA. CDR3 DNA sequence: TGTGCCAGCAGCAAAACCGGGACTAGCGGGAGCCCCTACGAGCAGTACTTC. Its translation is CASSKTGTSGSPYEQYF. Using reference TRBV7-2 and TRBJ2-7 for the parts outside the CDR3, the full variable domain is GAGVSQSPSNKVTEKGKDVELRCDPISGHTALYWYRQSLGQGLEFLIYFQGNSAPDKSGLPSDRFSAERTGGSVSTLTIQRTQQEDSAVYLCASSKTGTSGSPYEQYFGPGTRLTVT.

J is TRBJ2-5 and V is TRBV5-1; 9 bases align to TRBD1. Germline V gene sequence: CDR1 SGHRS, CDR2 YFSETQ. The V segment lost 4 bases and the J segment 4 bases; nucleotides outside the gene matches: 11. The CDR3 has 16 amino acids. CDR3 coding DNA: TGCGCCAGCAGCAACCCAGGACAGGGGATTGGAGAGACCCAGTACTTC. Its translation: CASSNPGQGIGETQYF.

The genes are TRBV6-1 and TRBJ1-4; D unresolved. Germline CDR1 and CDR2: MNHNS and SASEGT. Trimming took off 5 bases at V and 7 bases at J, with 17 bases between the two ends. CDR3 size: 15 residues. The CDR3 region has the DNA TGTGCCAGCAGTCAAGACCGAGGTAGAGGTGAAAAACTGTTTTTT. Translated: CASSQDRGRGEKLFF.

The rearrangement uses TRBV6-6 and TRBJ2-7; D is possibly TRBD2 (5 bases). The CDR3 is 16 amino acids. Trimming removed 3 bases at V and 3 bases at J, with 18 bases between. Germline CDR1 reads MNHNY; CDR2 reads SVGAGI (reference sequence). CDR3 protein: CASSYSVRAENYEQYF. The CDR3 DNA is TGTGCCAGCAGTTATTCGGTGCGGGCCGAGAACTACGAGCAGTACTTC.

This clone was observed once. J is TRBJ2-3 and V is TRBV7-2; 9 nucleotides match TRBD2. Germline V gene data show CDR1 as SGHTA and CDR2 as FQGNSA. The CDR3 is 13 amino acids. V dropped 6 bases and J dropped 4; count of bases not matched to a gene: 2. The CDR3 spells CASRRLAADTQYF. The CDR3 DNA sequence: TGTGCCAGCAGAAGACTAGCGGCAGATACGCAGTATTTT.

The V and J genes are TRBV12-5 and TRBJ2-3; tentative D call: TRBD1 (5 bases). V gave up 8 bases and J gave up 6 bases, with 15 bases separating them. Germline lookup yields CDR1 LGHNT and CDR2 FRNRAP. The CDR3 runs 13 residues. The CDR3 spells CASREAGMDTQYF. The CDR3 coding sequence is TGTGCTAGTAGGGAAGCAGGGATGGATACGCAGTATTTT.

The chain uses TRBV9 and TRBJ1-4; unclear D gene. The CDR3 totals 16 residues. The V end lost 4 bases, the J end lost 0 bases, and 13 bases lay between the germline ends. Germline values: CDR1 SGDLS, CDR2 YYNGEE. The CDR3 sequence is CASSPGDSATNEKLFF. The CDR3 nucleotides are TGTGCCAGCAGCCCCGGGGATAGTGCAACTAATGAAAAACTGTTTTTT.

The DNA of the CDR3 is TGTGCCAGCAGTTTATGGGGTAGCGGATTCTCCTACGAGCAGTACTTC. Translated, it gives CASSLWGSGFSYEQYF. This chain links TRBV28 with TRBJ2-5; D might be TRBD2 (6 bases). The J call may be incorrect, as the DNA end agrees better with TRBJ2-7. The CDR3 sequence is 16 residues long. In germline, CDR1 is MDHEN, CDR2 SYDVKM.

The V gene is TRBV27, the J gene TRBJ2-3, with D hard to call. The CDR3 length is 16 residues. The V gene's germline CDR1 is MNHEY and CDR2 SMNVEV (reference sequence). V lost 7 bases to trimming and J lost 0 bases, with 17 bases between them. This chain's CDR3 is CASNGLRAGSTDTQYF. CDR3 in DNA: TGTGCCAGCAACGGTCTCCGAGCAGGCAGCACAGATACGCAGTATTTT.

This clone was seen more than once but under ten times. The chain combines TRBV7-6 with TRBJ2-5; 9 positions match TRBD1. TRBJ2-7 matches the DNA end more closely, so the J call is doubtful. Per germline, CDR1 SGHVS and CDR2 FNYEAQ. The CDR3 is 14 residues long. CDR3 nucleotide sequence: TGTGCCAGCAGCCTACAGGGGGCGCGAAGCGAGCAGTACTTC. It codes for CASSLQGARSEQYF.

This clone has a single count. V gene TRBV7-9 combines with J gene TRBJ2-3; TRBD1 is a possible D gene (6 bases). The CDR3 contains 15 residues. Trimming took off 5 bases at V and 0 bases at J, with 12 bases between the two ends. The germline V gene has CDR1 SEHNR and CDR2 FQNEAQ (reference sequence). CDR3: CASSAQGTSTDTQYF. The CDR3 DNA follows: TGTGCCAGCAGCGCACAGGGAACTAGCACAGATACGCAGTATTTT.

The CDR3, as DNA: TGCGCCAGCAGCATGACAGGGATACTCTACAATGAGCAGTTCTTC. It encodes CASSMTGILYNEQFF. The genes are TRBV5-1 and TRBJ2-1; the match to TRBD1 covers 7 bases. With 4 bases clipped from V and 3 bases from J, the junction kept 7 bases outside the gene matches. Germline CDR1 and CDR2: SGHRS and YFSETQ. The CDR3 contains 15 residues.

This chain links TRBV5-6 with TRBJ2-3; D remains unclear. Trimming stripped 3 bases from V and 5 bases from J, with 7 bases between. This CDR3 spans 12 amino acids. The germline CDR1 and CDR2 sequences are SGHDT and YYEEEE. CDR3: CASSSGVDTQYF. In DNA form, the CDR3 reads TGTGCCAGCAGCTCTGGAGTAGATACGCAGTATTTT.

The chain links TRBV4-1 to TRBJ2-2; D not resolved. The germline gives CDR1 MGHRA, CDR2 YSYEKL. The CDR3 totals 12 residues. V dropped 4 bases and J dropped 6 bases, with 6 bases sitting between them. The CDR3 DNA reads as TGCGCCAGCAGCCTAGGAGCCGGGGAGCTGTTTTTT. It translates to CASSLGAGELFF.

The V call is TRBV23-1, the J call TRBJ1-5; 9 bases fit TRBD1. TRBV23-1 is treated as an ORF (open reading frame) with a function not yet certain. The V segment lost 4 bases and the J segment 9 bases; nucleotides outside the gene matches: 16. The CDR3 is 17 residues long. In nucleotides, the CDR3 is TGCGCCAGCAGTCCCGATTACGCCGGGACAGGGTGTAGGCCCCAGCATTTT. It yields the protein CASSPDYAGTGCRPQHF.

CDR3 amino acids: CASSLIQGVNTEAFF. Here the CDR3 DNA reads TGTGCCAGCAGCTTGATACAAGGGGTAAACACTGAAGCTTTCTTT. The chain employs TRBV5-6 and TRBJ1-1; D might be TRBD1 (5 bases). CDR3 length: 15 amino acids. Looked up from germline, CDR1 is SGHDT and CDR2 is YYEEEE. Trimming shortened V by 1 base and J by 2 bases, and 12 bases separated the two germline ends.

The V call is TRBV5-1, the J call TRBJ2-5; D is perhaps TRBD1 (7 bases). CDR1 is SGHRS, CDR2 YFSETQ, per germline. The V gene lost 3 bases and the J gene lost 6 bases, with 18 bases spanning the gap. The CDR3 runs 15 residues. CDR3 sequence reads: CASSSGGGDLQTQYF. For the CDR3, the DNA is TGCGCCAGCAGCTCTGGAGGGGGCGATCTTCAGACCCAGTACTTC.

In the case of this clone: This CDR3 is also generated by other DNA sequences in the sample. The CDR3 nucleotides read TGCAGCGTCGGGGTTGGGGCGGGAGGGCAAGAGACCCAGTACTTC. This encodes CSVGVGAGGQETQYF. V and J are TRBV29-1 and TRBJ2-5, with 9 bases aligning to TRBD2. From germline, CDR1 is SQVTM and CDR2 ANQGSEA. CDR3 length: 15 amino acids. J was trimmed by 2 bases and V by 6 bases; bases with no gene match: 10.

This clone was observed a single time. The chain couples TRBV10-3 to TRBJ2-7; 7 bases align to TRBD2. Losses at the gene ends were 4 bases for V and 5 bases for J; bases not matched to a gene: 11. The CDR3 consists of 15 residues. Germline V gives CDR1 ENHRY, CDR2 SYGVKD. CDR3 nucleotide sequence: TGTGCCATCAGTGGCTTTGGCACTAGCGCCCACGAGCAGTACTTC. Protein product: CAISGFGTSAHEQYF.

As to this clone: The junction and the germline gene differ at one end; a read error may be behind it. CDR3 amino acids: CSSSFRDRGKNTEAFF. The CDR3 coding sequence is TGTTCCAGCAGCTTCCGGGACAGGGGTAAGAACACTGAAGCTTTCTTT. The V and J genes are TRBV7-9 and TRBJ1-1; TRBD1 agrees at 10 bases. Germline CDR1 SEHNR, CDR2 FQNEAQ (reference sequence). The CDR3 runs to 16 residues.

The V gene is TRBV10-1, the J gene TRBJ2-1; maybe TRBD2 (5 bases). Looked up from germline, CDR1 is WNHNN and CDR2 is SYGVQD (reference sequence). Trimming pared 10 bases from V and 4 bases from J, leaving 17 bases between. The CDR3 loop spans 14 amino acids. Here the CDR3 reads CAILGEGLYNEQFF. The CDR3 coding sequence is TGCGCCATACTGGGTGAGGGCCTGTACAATGAGCAGTTCTTC.

The chain has TRBV2 and TRBJ2-5, with 7 bases matching TRBD1. The J call may be wrong; the DNA end is better matched by TRBJ2-7. CDR1 is SNHLY, CDR2 FYNNEI, per germline. This CDR3 region has 13 residues. In nucleotides, the CDR3 is TGTGCCATCCGACAGGGCGAAGGGAACGAGCAGTACTTC. Translated: CAIRQGEGNEQYF.

This clone has just a few counts. The rearrangement uses TRBV4-2 and TRBJ2-2; tentatively, D is TRBD2 (7 bases). The CDR3 sequence is 16 residues long. In germline, CDR1 is LGHNA, CDR2 YNFKEQ. The V end lost 2 bases, the J end lost 3 bases, and 13 bases lay between the germline ends. DNA of the CDR3: TGTGCCAGCAGCCAAAAGAGGGGGGGCGACACCGGGGAGCTGTTTTTT. This encodes CASSQKRGGDTGELFF.

This clone was seen once. The rearrangement uses TRBV19 and TRBJ2-1; 14 nucleotides line up with TRBD2. CDR1 is LNHDA, CDR2 SQIVND, per germline (reference sequence). This CDR3 spans 18 amino acids. J lost 7 bases, V lost 5 bases, and 13 bases had no gene match. CDR3 bases: TGTGCCAGTAGTGGGAGGAGAGGGACTAGCGGGAGTTGGAATGAGCAGTTCTTC. It encodes CASSGRRGTSGSWNEQFF.

V gene TRBV28 combines with J gene TRBJ2-1, with TRBD2 identical over 9 bases. CDR1 is MDHEN, CDR2 SYDVKM, per germline. The CDR3 totals 15 residues. V shed 5 bases and J 6 bases; nucleotides not matched to a gene: 8. CDR3 in DNA: TGTGCCAGCAGTCTCTTTAGCGGGAGCGGCAATGAGCAGTTCTTC. The encoded protein is CASSLFSGSGNEQFF. Looking up the rest from reference TRBV28 and TRBJ2-1 gives the full variable domain: DVKVTQSSRYLVKRTGEKVFLECVQDMDHENMFWYRQDPGLGLRLIYFSYDVKMKEKGDIPEGYSVSREKKERFSLILESASTNQTSMYLCASSLFSGSGNEQFFGPGTRLTVL.

This chain connects TRBV10-2 to TRBJ2-2, with 8 nucleotides matching TRBD1. Germline V gene sequence: CDR1 WSHSY, CDR2 SAAADI. This CDR3 has 16 residues. The J segment lost 5 bases and the V segment lost 3 bases, leaving 8 bases of the junction unmatched. CDR3 region: CASSDIGRGQTGELFF. In DNA form, the CDR3 reads TGCGCCAGCAGTGACATAGGCAGGGGGCAGACCGGGGAGCTGTTTTTT.

J is TRBJ2-7 and V is TRBV2, with 9 bases identical to TRBD1. The CDR3 loop spans 14 amino acids. Germline loops: CDR1 SNHLY, CDR2 FYNNEI. V lost 10 bases and J lost 5; bases outside the gene matches: 12. This chain's CDR3 is CATSPGQGVHEQYF. CDR3 nucleotide sequence: TGTGCCACATCCCCGGGACAGGGAGTCCACGAGCAGTACTTC.

This rearrangement joins TRBV29-1 to TRBJ2-1, with TRBD1 as a possible D gene (6 bases). The V end lost 7 bases, the J end lost 6 bases, and 13 bases lay between the germline ends. The CDR3 has 12 residues. In germline, CDR1 is SQVTM, CDR2 ANQGSEA. The CDR3 sequence: CSGIQGINEQFF. CDR3 sequence (DNA): TGCAGCGGGATACAGGGAATCAATGAGCAGTTCTTC.

The chain recombines TRBV4-1 with TRBJ2-1, with D tentatively TRBD2 (6 bases). V was shortened by 0 bases and J by 6 bases, with 12 bases between the two germline ends. Germline values: CDR1 MGHRA, CDR2 YSYEKL. The CDR3 contains 15 residues. The CDR3 bases are TGCGCCAGCAGCCAAGACCCGGGAGATAGCAATGAGCAGTTCTTC. This sequence encodes CASSQDPGDSNEQFF.